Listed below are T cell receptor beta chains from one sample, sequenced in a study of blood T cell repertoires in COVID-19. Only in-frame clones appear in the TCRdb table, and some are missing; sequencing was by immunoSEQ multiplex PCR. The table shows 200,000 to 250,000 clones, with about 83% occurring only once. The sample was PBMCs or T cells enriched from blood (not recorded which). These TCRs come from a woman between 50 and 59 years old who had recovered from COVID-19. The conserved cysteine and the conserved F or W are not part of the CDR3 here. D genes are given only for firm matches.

CDR3: SVERGQGRSGYT; V: TRBV29-1; J: TRBJ1-2; D: TRBD1
CDR3: ASSQDGGLSGNTIY; V: TRBV4-1; J: TRBJ1-3; D: -
CDR3: ARSLGSSGTKETQY; V: TRBV7-5; J: TRBJ2-5; D: -
CDR3: ASETGANQPQH; V: TRBV2; J: TRBJ1-5; D: TRBD1
CDR3: ASSQVGGTGELF; V: TRBV4-1; J: TRBJ2-2; D: -
CDR3: AWRWGANYGYT; V: TRBV30; J: TRBJ1-2; D: -
CDR3: ASSLGDRTEQY; V: TRBV5-1; J: TRBJ2-7; D: TRBD1
CDR3: ASSQAQGTNQPQH; V: TRBV4-3; J: TRBJ1-5; D: -
CDR3: ASSYPLTARGGLGNQPQH; V: TRBV6-2/TRBV6-3; J: TRBJ1-5; D: -
CDR3: AWIRGGMASTDTQY; V: TRBV30; J: TRBJ2-3; D: -
CDR3: SVEGGTSGILDTQY; V: TRBV29-1; J: TRBJ2-3; D: TRBD2
CDR3: ASSRQGSSSYEQY; V: TRBV6-2/TRBV6-3; J: TRBJ2-7; D: TRBD1
CDR3: ASSLSQGYGYT; V: TRBV11-3; J: TRBJ1-2; D: -
CDR3: ASSLGSPIQDTQY; V: TRBV5-1; J: TRBJ2-3; D: -
CDR3: AWTGGSGQPQH; V: TRBV30; J: TRBJ1-5; D: TRBD1
CDR3: ATHQGRGRLNTEAF; V: TRBV15; J: TRBJ1-1; D: -
CDR3: ASSLLGDRPYGYT; V: TRBV5-1; J: TRBJ1-2; D: TRBD1
CDR3: ASAQYREQY; V: TRBV12-3/TRBV12-4; J: TRBJ2-7; D: -
CDR3: ASSPKRVPTNT; V: TRBV19; J: TRBJ1-2; D: -
CDR3: SVDQGGTEAF; V: TRBV29-1; J: TRBJ1-1; D: -
CDR3: ASSDPNPQGF; V: TRBV6-1; J: TRBJ2-7; D: -
CDR3: ASSGRGLGQETQY; V: TRBV27; J: TRBJ2-5; D: TRBD2
CDR3: ASSQERTSGSADTQY; V: TRBV4-1; J: TRBJ2-3; D: TRBD2
CDR3: ASSESAAGGRYEQY; V: TRBV10-1; J: TRBJ2-7; D: TRBD2
CDR3: ASRDWDFPYEQY; V: TRBV28; J: TRBJ2-7; D: -
CDR3: ASSLPAGAGYT; V: TRBV7-3; J: TRBJ1-2; D: -
CDR3: ASSFKSSVGREAF; V: TRBV28; J: TRBJ1-1; D: -
CDR3: ASSFTRKQGGYNEQF; V: TRBV11-3; J: TRBJ2-1; D: -
CDR3: ASSVSLAHEQY; V: TRBV9; J: TRBJ2-7; D: -
CDR3: ASSYNNSPLH; V: TRBV5-1; J: TRBJ1-6; D: -
CDR3: ASSHTPRKGYYGYT; V: TRBV7-8; J: TRBJ1-2; D: -
CDR3: ASNRGQGATGELF; V: TRBV11-3; J: TRBJ2-2; D: TRBD1
CDR3: ASSLFNRGYGYT; V: TRBV28; J: TRBJ1-2; D: TRBD1
CDR3: ASSFLQGGTGELF; V: TRBV7-9; J: TRBJ2-2; D: TRBD1
CDR3: ASNLGTGHEQF; V: TRBV11-3; J: TRBJ2-1; D: TRBD1
CDR3: ASSSRGGDTEAF; V: TRBV7-9; J: TRBJ1-1; D: -
CDR3: ASSEEQGIGYGYT; V: TRBV2; J: TRBJ1-2; D: TRBD1
CDR3: ASSQPGLVVRQY; V: TRBV4-1; J: TRBJ2-5; D: TRBD2
CDR3: ASSELGLAEYSNQPQH; V: TRBV2; J: TRBJ1-5; D: -
CDR3: ASSVGGGNGGYT; V: TRBV3-1/TRBV3-2; J: TRBJ1-2; D: -